These 19 T cell receptor beta chains share one sample of origin, sequenced in a study of CD8+CD57+ T cells in acquired aplastic anemia. Genomic DNA constituted the template upon which TCR beta VDJ and CDR3 profiling was performed. TCRdb independently ran MiXCR on the reads; one entry per CDR3 protein. The profile shows just over 400,000 distinct CDR3 sequences, about two thirds of them singletons. Sequenced material: sorted CD4+, CD8+, or CD8+CD57+ T cells (not recorded which) from PBMCs. These receptors came from a human donor in good health, serving as a control.

This clonotype was detected many times. The rearrangement uses TRBV7-9 and TRBJ1-2, with a weak D call TRBD1 (6 bases). CDR1 is SEHNR and CDR2 is FQNEAQ in the germline V gene (reference sequence). The CDR3 spans 14 residues. The germline V and J ends were trimmed by 4 bases and 7 bases, with 16 bases remaining between them. This CDR3 reads CASSYDRPFSGYTF. CDR3 DNA: TGTGCCAGCAGCTATGACAGGCCATTCTCTGGCTACACCTTC.

This rearrangement joins TRBV9 to TRBJ2-7; D gene ambiguous. Trimming pared 6 bases from V and 6 bases from J, leaving 19 bases between. Germline loops: CDR1 SGDLS, CDR2 YYNGEE. This CDR3 has 14 residues. The CDR3 region has the DNA TGTGCCAGCAAAAGAAACGAAAAAAAGTCCGAGCAGTACTTC. Translating it yields CASKRNEKKSEQYF. Full variable domain (missing parts from reference TRBV9 and TRBJ2-7): DSGVTQTPKHLITATGQRVTLRCSPRSGDLSVYWYQQSLDQGLQFLIQYYNGEERAKGNILERFSAQQFPDLHSELNLSSLELGDSALYFCASKRNEKKSEQYFGPGTRLTVT.

The J gene is TRBJ2-5, the V gene TRBV20-1; TRBD2 agrees at 13 bases. The CDR3 extends over 15 amino acids. The junction had 4 bases not matched to a gene; V was cut back by 6 bases and J by 0 bases. From germline, CDR1 is DFQATT and CDR2 SNEGSKA (reference sequence). CDR3 DNA sequence: TGCAGTGCGAGGACTAGCGGGGGTCACCAAGAGACCCAGTACTTC. Encoded protein: CSARTSGGHQETQYF.

The chain joins TRBV7-9 to TRBJ2-5; TRBD1 agrees at 8 bases. Germline V gene lookup returns CDR1 SEHNR and CDR2 FQNEAQ (reference sequence). The CDR3 runs 15 residues. Losses at the gene ends were 5 bases for V and 5 bases for J; bases not matched to a gene: 10. The CDR3 nucleotides are TGTGCCAGCAGCCAACGAAAGACAGGGGCCGAGACCCAGTACTTC. Protein product: CASSQRKTGAETQYF.

Note on this clonotype: Germline and junction disagree at one end, which may indicate a read error. The rearrangement joins TRBV14 to TRBJ2-7; TRBD1 or TRBD2 may be the D gene (6 bases each). This CDR3 contains 12 residues. Germline values: CDR1 SGHDN, CDR2 FVKESK. For the CDR3, the DNA is TGTGCCAGCAGTCCAAGTACACGGGGGCCACCCTTC. Its protein product is CASSPSTRGPPF.

J is TRBJ2-7 and V is TRBV20-1, with TRBD2 identical over 10 bases. CDR3 length: 14 amino acids. CDR1 and CDR2 (germline): DFQATT, SNEGSKA (reference sequence). J lost 5 bases, V lost 6 bases, and 10 bases had no gene match. The CDR3 loop reads CSAPGTSENHEQYF. As DNA, the CDR3 is TGCAGTGCGCCTGGGACTAGCGAAAACCACGAGCAGTACTTC.

The chain recombines TRBV25-1 with TRBJ2-1; D possibly corresponds to TRBD1 (5 bases). Trimming removed 9 bases from V and 4 bases from J, with 10 bases in between. CDR1 MGHDK and CDR2 SYGVNS come from the germline V gene. The CDR3 has 12 residues. Here the CDR3 reads CASIQGYNEQFF. The CDR3 DNA reads TGTGCCAGTATTCAGGGATACAATGAGCAGTTCTTC.

The V call is TRBV7-2, the J call TRBJ1-5; 9 nucleotides line up with TRBD1. Germline loops: CDR1 SGHTA, CDR2 FQGNSA. This CDR3 contains 14 residues. J was trimmed by 3 bases and V by 7 bases; bases with no gene match: 4. The CDR3: CASTGQGINQPQHF. The CDR3 nucleotides are TGTGCCAGCACCGGACAGGGGATCAATCAGCCCCAGCATTTT.

In this sample, this clonotype turned up many times. This chain connects TRBV4-3 to TRBJ1-3; 8 bases are shared with TRBD1. Looked up from germline, CDR1 is LGHNA and CDR2 is YSLEER. Trimming took 1 base from V and 2 from J; bases not matched to a gene: 4. The CDR3 loop spans 16 amino acids. The CDR3 DNA sequence: TGCGCCAGCAGCCAAGGTCACAGGGGGACTGGAAACACCATATATTTT. The encoded protein is CASSQGHRGTGNTIYF.

The chain has TRBV6-2 or TRBV6-3 and TRBJ1-5; weak D call: TRBD1 (6 bases). Germline lookup yields CDR1 MNHEY and CDR2 SVGEGT. This CDR3 has 13 residues. Trimming took 10 bases from V and 4 from J, leaving 14 bases between them. The CDR3 here is CATRTVVNQPQHF. The DNA of the CDR3 is TGTGCCACCAGGACAGTAGTTAATCAGCCCCAGCATTTT.

This clonotype was counted at least ten times. The V gene is TRBV9, the J gene TRBJ1-2, with TRBD1 identical over 8 bases. Unmatched junction bases numbered 10, after V lost 4 bases and J lost 8 bases. Germline V lookup: CDR1 SGDLS, CDR2 YYNGEE. The CDR3 spans 14 residues. This chain's CDR3 is CASSTWTGLGGYTF. CDR3 sequence (DNA): TGTGCCAGCAGCACATGGACAGGGCTAGGAGGCTACACCTTC.

Many counts were recorded for this clonotype. The chain joins TRBV9 to TRBJ1-3; D gene unclear. Germline CDR1 SGDLS, CDR2 YYNGEE. V lost 0 bases to trimming and J lost 0 bases, with 7 bases between them. The CDR3 covers 15 residues. The CDR3 DNA is TGTGCCAGCAGCGTAGACCTGATCTCTGGAAACACCATATATTTT. This sequence encodes CASSVDLISGNTIYF.

The chain uses TRBV29-1 and TRBJ1-4; 7 bases line up with TRBD1. This CDR3 has 15 amino acids. V lost 7 bases and J lost 7; bases outside the gene matches: 15. The germline gives CDR1 SQVTM, CDR2 ANQGSEA. CDR3 coding DNA: TGCAGCGCCCAAGGTCCAGGGGGAATGGGTGAAAAACTGTTTTTT. Residues: CSAQGPGGMGEKLFF.

About this clonotype itself: The conserved phenylalanine or tryptophan normally closing the CDR3 is absent here, so this likely arose from a read error. It is unclear where the CDR3 begins or ends on the DNA, so no DNA is shown, and the CDR3 is as TCRdb lists it. The chain joins TRBV9 to TRBJ1-5. Germline-derived CDR1 and CDR2 are SGDLS and YYNGEE. With termini counted, the CDR3 has 13 amino acids. This CDR3 reads CASSVDGGGGYNV.

The gene calls are TRBV5-1 and TRBJ2-3; D is undetermined. Germline CDR1 reads SGHRS; CDR2 reads YFSETQ. Trimming left V 0 bases short and J 2 bases short, with 7 bases between. The length of the CDR3 is 14 residues. DNA of the CDR3: TGCGCCAGCAGCTTGGGGGCCCTCACAGATACGCAGTATTTT. It is translated as CASSLGALTDTQYF.

Concerning this clonotype: The conserved phenylalanine or tryptophan is not found at the CDR3 terminus, so this likely reflects a read error. The DNA is left out, because the CDR3 cannot be placed on it with certainty; the CDR3 is given as TCRdb lists it. The genes are TRBV7-7 and TRBJ1-2. 13 amino acids form the CDR3, both terminal residues included. Germline lookup yields CDR1 SSHAT and CDR2 FNYEAQ (reference sequence). The CDR3 sequence: CASSRARLSTDTL.

This clonotype was counted many times. This chain links TRBV7-2 with TRBJ1-5; the D is unclear. Trimming pared 5 bases from V and 5 bases from J, leaving 7 bases between. The CDR3 sequence is 12 residues long. Germline values: CDR1 SGHTA, CDR2 FQGNSA. Here the CDR3 reads CASSPPHQPQHF. For the CDR3, the DNA is TGTGCCAGCAGCCCACCTCATCAGCCCCAGCATTTT.

This clonotype has only one observation. In nucleotides, the CDR3 is TGTGCCAGCAGCCCGGGACTCCGAAATGAAAAACTGTTTTTT. Translating gives CASSPGLRNEKLFF. The chain links TRBV7-2 to TRBJ1-4; possible D gene TRBD1, 5 bases. Germline V gene data show CDR1 as SGHTA and CDR2 as FQGNSA. This CDR3 is built from 14 residues. V dropped 5 bases and J dropped 5 bases, with 12 bases sitting between them.

This clonotype was seen repeatedly, ten times or more. The gene calls are TRBV20-1 and TRBJ2-7; no reliable D call. V lost 0 bases, J lost 6 bases, and 18 bases lay in between. Germline V gives CDR1 DFQATT, CDR2 SNEGSKA (reference sequence). This CDR3 region has 15 residues. CDR3 in amino acids: CSARDGTAGLAEQYF. DNA of the CDR3: TGCAGTGCTAGAGATGGCACAGCTGGTTTGGCCGAGCAGTACTTC.